This note documents a single TCR beta chain sequence. Germline V CDR1 and CDR2: ENHRY, SYGVKD. V dropped 8 bases and J dropped 2 bases, with 14 bases sitting between them. The CDR3 consists of 14 residues. The data derive from a study of cytomegalovirus exposure and HLA in healthy donors. The PCR had 60 Vbeta and 13 Jbeta primers. Produced via immunoSEQ multiplex PCR; TCRdb's table is partial and in-frame only. The sample has around 160,000 clones, 65% to 85% seen once. The sequenced material came from PBMCs. The clonotype comes from a woman in her late teens or twenties in good health and CMV-seronegative. The J gene is TRBJ2-3, the V gene TRBV10-3; D perhaps matches TRBD2 (6 bases). CDR3 sequence reads: CAILGDSTTDTQYF. In DNA form, the CDR3 reads TGTGCCATCTTAGGGGACTCTACCACAGATACGCAGTATTTT.